This TCR beta chain stems from a study of blood T cell repertoires in COVID-19 (dated by TCRdb to 2020 to 2022). With respect to the entire study: Collaborator samples came from the United States, Italy and Spain and covered acute and convalescent phases of COVID-19. The repertoires were released in a freely available public database meant as a resource for research on the immune response to SARS-CoV-2. Deeply sampled blood TCRbeta repertoires from subjects exposed to, actively infected with, or recovered from COVID-19 were included in the dataset. Nearly every sample came with metadata listing a de-identified subject ID, COVID-19 status, age in years and sex. HLA class I and class II types, where available, came from metadata supplied by the sample provider rather than from assay-based typing. The samples were drawn from the first 160 participants of the ongoing ImmuneRACE study and from over 950 subjects provided by 6 global collaborators. The material from the prospective study consisted of cDNA or gDNA derived from T cells, B-cell-depleted T cells, or PBMCs.

This clone was observed a few times. Its antigen remains undetermined. Qualities for individual bases were not recorded, and no much larger clone is one base off. Broader findings and caveats from the paper: Clinical and demographic metadata were provided uncurated, with the amount varying by source and participant.

Each collaborating institution followed its own protocols to collect whole blood in K2EDTA tubes. For TCRbeta analysis, collaborator samples were shipped as frozen whole blood, as isolated PBMCs, or as DNA extracted from either sample type. The CDR3 sequence holds 16 residues, the cysteine and phenylalanine included. Only the CDR3 part of the read is kept: 48 bases, read in frame from the first base. CDR1 and CDR2 are read off the germline V gene (reference sequence) as LNHDA and SQIVND. At the junction V is shortened by 5 bases and J by 8 bases; bases outside the gene matches: 14. The immunoSEQ Assay, a bias-controlled multiplex PCR, was used to amplify TCRbeta CDR3 regions from genomic DNA. The study's own analysis went as follows. Within the assay, amplification of reference gene primers was used to estimate how many nucleated cells each sample contained. To quantify the absolute abundance of each unique TCRbeta CDR3 rearrangement, sequence reads were collapsed and filtered. For each sample, productive Simpson clonality was calculated as the square root of Simpson's diversity index over productive rearrangements. Not all clones reach the TCRdb copy of this immuneACCESS table, which keeps in-frame sequences only. Checked studies attribute under half of the gap to unresolved V genes and leave the rest unexplained. The V and J calls and the clone size are those of that table, but D and trimming were determined from the DNA. Here the sample has 450,000 to 500,000 clones; approximately 85% occur a single time. Roughly 3.1% of the sample belongs to the ten largest clones.

The receptor was derived from a human donor in a cohort sampled during active COVID-19. Sequencing was carried out using peripheral blood. The chain was built from TRBV19 and TRBJ2-1, and 8 junction bases match TRBD1. In nucleotides, the sequence is TGTGCCAGTAGTTTCCCCGGGACAGGCCGCCAGGATGAGCAGTTCTTC. This encodes CASSFPGTGRQDEQFF.